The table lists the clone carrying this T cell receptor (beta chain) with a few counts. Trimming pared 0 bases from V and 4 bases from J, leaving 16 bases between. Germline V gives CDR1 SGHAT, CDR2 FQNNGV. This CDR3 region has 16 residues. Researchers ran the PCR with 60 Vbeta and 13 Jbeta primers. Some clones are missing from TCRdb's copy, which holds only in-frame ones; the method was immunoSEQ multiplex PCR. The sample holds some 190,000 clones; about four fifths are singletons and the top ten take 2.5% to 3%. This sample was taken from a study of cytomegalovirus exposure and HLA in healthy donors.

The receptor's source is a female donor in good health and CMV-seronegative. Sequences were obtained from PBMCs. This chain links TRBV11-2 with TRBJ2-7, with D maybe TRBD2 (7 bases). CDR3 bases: TGTGCCAGCAGCTTAGACGCGGGGGCCACAACGTACGAGCAGTACTTC. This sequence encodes CASSLDAGATTYEQYF.